This TCR beta chain was documented in a study of beta chain features in type 1 diabetes (dated by TCRdb to the late 2010s). In the study overall: Mean age, gender distribution, total cell number and subset yield did not differ between patients and healthy donors. Across all samples, approximately 100 million sorted cells were examined, and cell number per subset correlated strongly with RNA yield. The study compared the TCRB repertoires of sorted circulating CD4+ T cell subsets in recently diagnosed type 1 diabetes patients with those in matched healthy donors. Whereas all 30 or so donors provided naive and central memory subsets, regulatory and stem cell-like memory subsets were isolated from just 8 patients and about 8 healthy donors. Study-level results and caveats: At VDJ recombination sites, patients with type 1 diabetes made fewer insertions and deleted more nucleotides, a pattern implying thymic rearrangement abnormalities. HLA sub-analyses involved small numbers of individuals, so any influence of HLA type on TCRB rearrangement remained unresolved. PCR might favor shorter templates, but patient and control samples were amplified and corrected together, so any skew would affect both groups equally. The naive, central memory and regulatory TCRB repertoires appeared to resemble one another more closely among patients than among healthy donors. Type 1 diabetes patients showed a moderate but significant shortening of TCRB CDR3 length in all four CD4+ subsets. Because cDNA was sequenced instead of genomic DNA, activated cells with high expression could be over-represented, although the groups did not differ in activation or CD3 levels.

Relative to germline, V is 2 bases shorter and J is 4 bases shorter, with 9 bases between their ends. The germline V gene specifies SGDLS as CDR1 and YYNGEE as CDR2. The CDR3 goes from the cysteine to the phenylalanine over 13 residues. The DNA shown is the 39-base CDR3, in frame from base 1. This clone was counted only a few times. This clone's antigen is unknown. No much larger clonotype is one base removed from it; base qualities were not supplied. From each donor, a single peripheral blood sample of around 0.12 L on average was drawn into heparinised tubes. Naive, central memory, regulatory and stem cell-like memory CD4+ T cells were sorted on a BD FACSAria II using a panel including CD45RO, CCR7, CD25, CD127, CD95 and CD27. All sorted populations exceeded 98% purity. PBMCs were separated immediately by Lymphoprep density gradient centrifugation and were stained directly, without being cultured. Samples were stained and sorted in pairs, with one healthy donor and one patient per experiment, so that batch effects were minimized.

All of the isolated RNA was reverse transcribed with the High Capacity cDNA Reverse Transcription Kit, so expressed TCRB transcripts were sequenced. Deep immunoSEQ sequencing was performed on naive, central memory and regulatory T cell samples, with an average of about 3.57 million total reads per sample. Sorted cells were lysed in RLT buffer and RNA was extracted with DNase-treated RNeasy Micro or Mini kits, depending on cell number. Each cell subset was processed on its own to prevent cross-contamination, while patient and healthy donor samples were processed together. Using the immunoSEQ multiplex PCR, TCRB sequences were amplified from cDNA into 87-bp fragments spanning the CDR3 region. Amplicons were sequenced on the Illumina HiSeq platform. In the authors' own workflow: PCR bias was computationally corrected using synthetic template baselines, reads within Hamming distance 2 were collapsed, and singletons that could not be merged were discarded. By aligning reads against IMGT, V, D and J genes, CDR3 length, and insertions or deletions at six rearrangement sites were assigned. Within each subset, clonotype counts were normalized to sorted cell number, after which true diversity and Gini coefficients were computed with the tcR R package. The overlap coefficient, calculated on TCRB nucleotide sequences, was used to measure repertoire sharing. Out-of-frame TCRB sequences from naive cells were analyzed to stand in for the pre-selection repertoire. TCRdb holds this immuneACCESS table with in-frame rearrangements only. Some clones are missing; in checked studies, unresolved V genes explain under half, and the rest has no known cause. That table is the source of V, J and clone size, and D and trimming were worked out from the DNA. Counted in this sample were 350,000 to 450,000 clones; about 16% of them appeared once. The ten largest clonotypes hold approximately 0.019% of the sample.

The sequence was obtained from a woman between 18 and 29 years old in good health. Sample: naive CD4+ T cells from blood. The meaning of the sample's cell subset or site label: true naive CD4+ T cells. The chain links TRBV9 with TRBJ1-2; D gene: possibly TRBD1, on 5 matching bases. Here is the DNA: TGTGCCAGCAGCGTGACAGTTGCCTATGGCTACACCTTC. This is translated as CASSVTVAYGYTF.